This TCR beta chain originates from a study of shared clonotypes between healthy human individuals. Study-wide findings and caveats: Represented genetic and exposure-history diversity was restricted by having few donors.

Only a few counts were recorded for this clone. Its target is not known. Trimming took 1 base from V and 3 from J; bases not matched to a gene: 8. CDR1 and CDR2 (germline): LGHNA, YSLEER. The CDR3 consists of 16 residues. Unsorted samples relied on tens of millions of PBMCs, which served as the source of genomic DNA. Replicate PCRs for unsorted PBMC used 250 to 300 ng DNA (about 30,000 T cell genomes). The protocol was immunoSEQ multiplex PCR, while the TCRdb copy is restricted to in-frame clones and leaves out a portion. The data contain 550,000 to 600,000 clones, around three quarters of them singletons.

This TCR was recovered from a woman aged 40 to 49 in good health. Some clones in this sample may be carry-over from other donors' samples. The chain recombines TRBV4-3 with TRBJ1-2, with 7 bases matching TRBD1. The sample consisted of PBMCs. CDR3 sequence reads: CASSQVEIRGDYGYTF. CDR3 nucleotides: TGCGCCAGCAGCCAAGTTGAGATCAGGGGGGACTATGGCTACACCTTC.